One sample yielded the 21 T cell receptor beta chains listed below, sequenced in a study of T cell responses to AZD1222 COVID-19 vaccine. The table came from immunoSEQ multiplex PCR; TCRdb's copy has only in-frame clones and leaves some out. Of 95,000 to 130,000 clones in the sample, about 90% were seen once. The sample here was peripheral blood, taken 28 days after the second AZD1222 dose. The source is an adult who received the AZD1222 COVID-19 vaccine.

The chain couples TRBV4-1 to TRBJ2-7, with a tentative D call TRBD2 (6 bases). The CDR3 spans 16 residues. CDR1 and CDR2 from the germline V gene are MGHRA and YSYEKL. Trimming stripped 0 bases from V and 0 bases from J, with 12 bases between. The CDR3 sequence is CASSQEFPGASYEQYF. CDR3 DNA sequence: TGCGCCAGCAGCCAAGAATTCCCGGGAGCCTCCTACGAGCAGTACTTC.

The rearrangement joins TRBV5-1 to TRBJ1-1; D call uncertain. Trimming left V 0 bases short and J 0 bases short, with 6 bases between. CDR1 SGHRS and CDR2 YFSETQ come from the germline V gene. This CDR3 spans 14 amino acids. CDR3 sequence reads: CASSLERLNTEAFF. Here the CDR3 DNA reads TGCGCCAGCAGCTTGGAACGACTGAACACTGAAGCTTTCTTT.

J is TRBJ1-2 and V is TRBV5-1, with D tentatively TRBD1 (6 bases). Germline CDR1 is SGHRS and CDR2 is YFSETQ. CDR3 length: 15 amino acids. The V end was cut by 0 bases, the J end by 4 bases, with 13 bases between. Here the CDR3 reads CASSLEGEESYGYTF. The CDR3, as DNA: TGCGCCAGCAGCTTGGAGGGGGAGGAGAGCTATGGCTACACCTTC.

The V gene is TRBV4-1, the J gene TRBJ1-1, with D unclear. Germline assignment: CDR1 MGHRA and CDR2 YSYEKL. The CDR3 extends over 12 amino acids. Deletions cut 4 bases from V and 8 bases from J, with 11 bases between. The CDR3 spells CASSRLGFEAFF. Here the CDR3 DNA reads TGCGCCAGCAGCCGCCTTGGATTCGAAGCTTTCTTT.

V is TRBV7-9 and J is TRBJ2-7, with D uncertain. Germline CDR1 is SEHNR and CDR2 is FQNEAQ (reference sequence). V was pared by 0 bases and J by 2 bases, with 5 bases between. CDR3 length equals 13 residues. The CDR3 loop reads CASSLAPTYEQYF. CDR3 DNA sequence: TGTGCCAGCAGCTTAGCTCCTACCTACGAGCAGTACTTC.

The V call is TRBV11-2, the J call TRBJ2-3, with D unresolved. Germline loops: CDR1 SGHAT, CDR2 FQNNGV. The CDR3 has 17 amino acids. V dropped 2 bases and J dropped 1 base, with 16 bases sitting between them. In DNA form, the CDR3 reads TGTGCCAGCAGCTTATGGTTTCGGGCAGAAGGCACAGATACGCAGTATTTT. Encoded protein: CASSLWFRAEGTDTQYF.

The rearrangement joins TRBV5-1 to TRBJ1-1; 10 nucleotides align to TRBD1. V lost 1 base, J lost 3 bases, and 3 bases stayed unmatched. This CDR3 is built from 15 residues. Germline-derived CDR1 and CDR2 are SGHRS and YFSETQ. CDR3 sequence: CASSLTGQGYTEAFF. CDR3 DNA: TGCGCCAGCAGCTTGACGGGACAGGGGTACACTGAAGCTTTCTTT.

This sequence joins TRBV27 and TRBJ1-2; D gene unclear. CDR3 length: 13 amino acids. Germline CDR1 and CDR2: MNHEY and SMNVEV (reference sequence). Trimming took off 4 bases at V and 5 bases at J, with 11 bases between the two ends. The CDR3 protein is CASSYSGDYGYTF. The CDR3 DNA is TGTGCCAGCAGTTATTCCGGGGATTATGGCTACACCTTC.

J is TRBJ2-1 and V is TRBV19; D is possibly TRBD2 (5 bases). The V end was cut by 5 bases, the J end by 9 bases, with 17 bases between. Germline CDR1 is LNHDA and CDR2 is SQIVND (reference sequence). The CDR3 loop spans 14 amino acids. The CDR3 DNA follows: TGTGCCAGTAGTTCATACTCACTAGAGGGTGAGCAGTTCTTC. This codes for CASSSYSLEGEQFF.

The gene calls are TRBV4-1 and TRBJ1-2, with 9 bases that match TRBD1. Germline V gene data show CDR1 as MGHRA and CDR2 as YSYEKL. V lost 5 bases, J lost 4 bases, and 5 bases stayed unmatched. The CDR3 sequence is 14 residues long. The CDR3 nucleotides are TGCGCCAGCAGCTCTACAGGGGGCGGCTATGGCTACACCTTC. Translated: CASSSTGGGYGYTF.

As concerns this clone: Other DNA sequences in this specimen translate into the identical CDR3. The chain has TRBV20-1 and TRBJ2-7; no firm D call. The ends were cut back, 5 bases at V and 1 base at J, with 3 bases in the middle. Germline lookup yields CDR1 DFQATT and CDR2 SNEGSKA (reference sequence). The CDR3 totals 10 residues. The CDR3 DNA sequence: TGCAGTGCTGTTTCCTACGAGCAGTACTTC. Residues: CSAVSYEQYF.

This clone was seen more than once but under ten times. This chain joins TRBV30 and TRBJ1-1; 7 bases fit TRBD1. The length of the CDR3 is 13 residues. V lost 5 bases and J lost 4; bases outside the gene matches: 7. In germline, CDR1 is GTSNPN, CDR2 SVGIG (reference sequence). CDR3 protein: CAWVTGQGTEAFF. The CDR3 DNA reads TGTGCCTGGGTGACAGGGCAGGGCACTGAAGCTTTCTTT.

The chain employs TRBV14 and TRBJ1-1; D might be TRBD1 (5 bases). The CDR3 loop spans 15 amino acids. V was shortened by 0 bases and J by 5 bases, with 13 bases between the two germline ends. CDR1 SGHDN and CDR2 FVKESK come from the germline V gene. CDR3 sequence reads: CASSQDGFRGTEAFF. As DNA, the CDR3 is TGTGCCAGCAGCCAAGATGGATTTCGGGGGACTGAAGCTTTCTTT.

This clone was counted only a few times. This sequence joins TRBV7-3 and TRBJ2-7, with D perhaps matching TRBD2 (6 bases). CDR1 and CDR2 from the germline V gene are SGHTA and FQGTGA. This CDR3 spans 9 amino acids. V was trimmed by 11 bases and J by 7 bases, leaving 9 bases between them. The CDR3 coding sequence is TGTGCCTCCCGGGGGGAGCAGTACTTC. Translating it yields CASRGEQYF. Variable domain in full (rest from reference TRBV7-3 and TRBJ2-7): GAGVSQTPSNKVTEKGKYVELRCDPISGHTALYWYRQSLGQGPEFLIYFQGTGAADDSGLPNDRFFAVRPEGSVSTLKIQRTERGDSAVYLCASRGEQYFGPGTRLTVT.

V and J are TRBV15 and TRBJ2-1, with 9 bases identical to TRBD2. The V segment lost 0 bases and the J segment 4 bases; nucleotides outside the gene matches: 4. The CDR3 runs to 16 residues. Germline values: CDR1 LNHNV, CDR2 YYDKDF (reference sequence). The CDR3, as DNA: TGTGCCACCAGCAGAGAAGCGGGAGGAGGTTACAATGAGCAGTTCTTC. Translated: CATSREAGGGYNEQFF.

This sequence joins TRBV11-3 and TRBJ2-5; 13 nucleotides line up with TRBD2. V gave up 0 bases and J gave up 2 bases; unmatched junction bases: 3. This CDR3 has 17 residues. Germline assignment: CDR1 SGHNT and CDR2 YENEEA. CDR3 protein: CASSLDRTSGSQETQYF. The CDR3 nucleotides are TGTGCCAGCAGCTTAGATAGGACTAGCGGGAGTCAAGAGACCCAGTACTTC.

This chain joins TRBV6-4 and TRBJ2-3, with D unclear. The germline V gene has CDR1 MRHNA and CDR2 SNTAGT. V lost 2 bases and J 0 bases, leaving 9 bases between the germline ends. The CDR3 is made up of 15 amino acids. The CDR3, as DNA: TGTGCCAGCAGTGACGGCAGTTCTAGCACAGATACGCAGTATTTT. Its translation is CASSDGSSSTDTQYF.

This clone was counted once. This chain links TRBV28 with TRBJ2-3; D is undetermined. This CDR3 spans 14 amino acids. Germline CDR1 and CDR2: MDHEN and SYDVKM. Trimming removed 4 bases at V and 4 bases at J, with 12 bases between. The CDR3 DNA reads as TGTGCCAGCAGTTCGGACCCTACGGCAGATACGCAGTATTTT. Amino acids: CASSSDPTADTQYF.

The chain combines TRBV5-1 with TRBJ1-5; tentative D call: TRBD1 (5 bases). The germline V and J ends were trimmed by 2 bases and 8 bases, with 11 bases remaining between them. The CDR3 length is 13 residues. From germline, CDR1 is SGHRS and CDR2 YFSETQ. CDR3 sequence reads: CASSFLGEEPQHF. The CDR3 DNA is TGCGCCAGCAGCTTCCTAGGGGAAGAGCCCCAGCATTTT. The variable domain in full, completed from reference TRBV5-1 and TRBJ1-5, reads KAGVTQTPRYLIKTRGQQVTLSCSPISGHRSVSWYQQTPGQGLQFLFEYFSETQRNKGNFPGRFSGRQFSNSRSEMNVSTLELGDSALYLCASSFLGEEPQHFGDGTRLSIL.

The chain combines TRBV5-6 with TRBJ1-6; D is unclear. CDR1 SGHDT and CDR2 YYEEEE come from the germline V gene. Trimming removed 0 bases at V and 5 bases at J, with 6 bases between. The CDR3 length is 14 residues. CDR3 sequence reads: CASSLGTNNSPLHF. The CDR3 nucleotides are TGTGCCAGCAGCTTGGGTACAAATAATTCACCCCTCCACTTT.

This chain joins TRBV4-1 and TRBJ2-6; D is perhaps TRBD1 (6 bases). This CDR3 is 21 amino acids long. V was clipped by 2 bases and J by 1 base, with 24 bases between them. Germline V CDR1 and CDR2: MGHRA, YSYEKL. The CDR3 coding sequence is TGCGCCAGCAGCCAACCTTACGGGGACACCTCCTTTCTTTCTGGGGCCAACGTCCTGACTTTC. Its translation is CASSQPYGDTSFLSGANVLTF.